One sample yielded the 8 T cell receptor beta chains listed below, sequenced in a study of shared T cell receptors in the human thymus. The assay was immunoSEQ multiplex PCR, and TCRdb's table has in-frame clones only and misses some. Of hundreds of thousands of clones listed, around 78% were seen once; the top ten hold around 0.013%. The same data also went into a second study, on human thymus T cells.

The sequenced material came from thymocytes. Receptor source: a boy in the first two years of life with a congenital heart defect.

This sequence joins TRBV9 and TRBJ2-5; possibly TRBD1 for D (6 bases). The germline V and J ends were trimmed by 3 bases and 1 base, with 10 bases remaining between them. CDR1 is SGDLS and CDR2 is YYNGEE in the germline V gene. The CDR3 extends over 14 amino acids. DNA for the CDR3: TGTGCCAGCAGCGCCCGGGACATCCAAGAGACCCAGTACTTC. Translation gives CASSARDIQETQYF.

This clone was picked up one time. This rearrangement joins TRBV15 to TRBJ2-7; a possible D gene is TRBD2 (5 bases). Germline CDR1 reads LNHNV; CDR2 reads YYDKDF (reference sequence). V shed 8 bases and J shed 1 base, with 15 bases lying between them. This CDR3 comprises 14 residues. CDR3 in amino acids: CATRGGGESYEQYF. CDR3 nucleotide sequence: TGTGCCACCCGAGGAGGTGGGGAATCCTACGAGCAGTACTTC.

This rearrangement joins TRBV4-1 to TRBJ2-3; 11 bases fit TRBD2. Looked up from germline, CDR1 is MGHRA and CDR2 is YSYEKL. The CDR3 runs 17 residues. V trimming: 4 bases; J trimming: 4 bases; junction bases outside the gene matches: 10. CDR3 sequence reads: CASSLSVAGGPSDTQYF. CDR3 in DNA: TGCGCCAGCAGCCTCTCCGTAGCGGGAGGGCCCTCAGATACGCAGTATTTT.

The chain recombines TRBV5-4 with TRBJ2-5; TRBD1 matches at 7 bases. With V trimmed by 3 bases and J by 2 bases, 10 bases remained unmatched. The CDR3 is made up of 16 amino acids. The V gene's germline CDR1 is SGHNT and CDR2 YYREEE (reference sequence). CDR3 residues: CASSSRDSPKQETQYF. Written as DNA, the CDR3 is TGTGCCAGCAGCTCCCGGGACAGCCCAAAACAAGAGACCCAGTACTTC.

The chain joins TRBV5-6 to TRBJ2-2; D is unresolved. The CDR3 runs to 13 residues. The germline V gene encodes CDR1 SGHDT and CDR2 YYEEEE. The V and J ends lost 4 bases and 4 bases respectively, with 8 bases between them. CDR3 bases: TGTGCCAGCAGCCGGGTGGGCACCGGGGAGCTGTTTTTT. Residues: CASSRVGTGELFF.

The gene calls are TRBV9 and TRBJ2-3; D remains unclear. The CDR3 sequence is 13 residues long. Germline-derived CDR1 and CDR2 are SGDLS and YYNGEE. Deletions cut 0 bases from V and 5 bases from J, with 7 bases between. The CDR3 DNA reads as TGTGCCAGCAGCGTAGCGGTGGTAGATACGCAGTATTTT. This encodes CASSVAVVDTQYF. Combining the CDR3 with reference TRBV9 and TRBJ2-3 gives the whole variable domain DSGVTQTPKHLITATGQRVTLRCSPRSGDLSVYWYQQSLDQGLQFLIQYYNGEERAKGNILERFSAQQFPDLHSELNLSSLELGDSALYFCASSVAVVDTQYFGPGTRLTVL.

On this clone: An end of the junction differs from the germline gene, which may be a read error. V usage is TRBV4-1 and J usage is TRBJ2-2; D is possibly TRBD1 (6 bases). This CDR3 is built from 17 residues. Germline CDR1 and CDR2: MGHRA and YSYEKL. Here the CDR3 reads CASSPYVRGANTGELFF. The CDR3 bases are TGCGCCAGCAGCCCATATGTCAGGGGCGCGAATACCGGGGAGCTGTTTTTT.

This chain joins TRBV7-9 and TRBJ2-7; the match to TRBD2 covers 7 bases. The CDR3 has 14 amino acids. J lost 3 bases, V lost 1 base, and 3 bases had no gene match. Germline CDR1 and CDR2: SEHNR and FQNEAQ (reference sequence). CDR3 nucleotides: TGTGCCAGCAGCTTAGGACTAGCTGACTACGAGCAGTACTTC. Amino acids: CASSLGLADYEQYF.